What follows are 20 T cell receptor beta chains derived from one specimen sequenced in a study of blood T cell repertoires in COVID-19. Profiled with immunoSEQ multiplex PCR; TCRdb holds only in-frame clones, not every one. The sample includes 410,000 or so clones, over 75% of them seen just once. The sequenced sample consisted of peripheral blood. Receptor source: a middle-aged woman with COVID-19, enrolled during active disease.

This clone was seen once. The V and J genes are TRBV3-1 (or the pseudogene TRBV3-2) and TRBJ2-3, with 9 nucleotides matching TRBD2. The CDR3 length is 17 residues. Germline lookup yields CDR1 LGHDT and CDR2 YNNKEL (reference sequence). With V trimmed by 0 bases and J by 2 bases, 6 bases remained unmatched. The chain's CDR3 is CASSQDRTSENTDTQYF. In DNA, the CDR3 is TGTGCCAGCAGCCAAGATCGGACTAGCGAGAACACAGATACGCAGTATTTT.

The chain combines TRBV5-1 with TRBJ2-5; D not certain. CDR3 size: 12 residues. The germline gives CDR1 SGHRS, CDR2 YFSETQ. Trimming pared 4 bases from V and 5 bases from J, leaving 9 bases between. CDR3 in DNA: TGCGCCAGCAGCCCGACCAGGGAGACCCAGTACTTC. Residues: CASSPTRETQYF.

This rearrangement joins TRBV7-3 to TRBJ1-3, with D perhaps TRBD1 (6 bases). This CDR3 contains 14 residues. Germline loops: CDR1 SGHTA, CDR2 FQGTGA. The V end lost 5 bases, the J end lost 4 bases, and 12 bases lay between the germline ends. The CDR3 DNA reads TGTGCCAGCAGCCAGGGGATGAGGGGAAACACCATATATTTT. Its protein product is CASSQGMRGNTIYF.

The CDR3 loop reads CATMGRNSNQPQHF. The CDR3 nucleotides read TGTGCCACCATGGGGCGAAACAGCAATCAGCCCCAGCATTTT. J is TRBJ1-5 and V is TRBV6-6; D possibly corresponds to TRBD1 (5 bases). The germline V and J ends were trimmed by 10 bases and 1 base, with 14 bases remaining between them. Germline V gene sequence: CDR1 MNHNY, CDR2 SVGAGI (reference sequence). The CDR3 sequence is 14 residues long.

The CDR3 region has the DNA TGTGCCAGCAGCTCGAAGTCTGGACAGGGGCGCGGTGGCTACACCTTC. It specifies CASSSKSGQGRGGYTF. V is TRBV5-4 and J is TRBJ1-2; 9 positions match TRBD1. CDR1 is SGHNT and CDR2 is YYREEE in the germline V gene (reference sequence). CDR3 length equals 16 residues. Trimming cost V 3 bases and J 7 bases; bases outside gene matches: 13.

The genes are TRBV5-1 and TRBJ1-6, with 10 bases identical to TRBD1. The CDR3 is made up of 15 amino acids. Per the germline V gene, CDR1 is SGHRS and CDR2 is YFSETQ. Germline trimming cut 4 bases from V and 10 bases from J; bases unmatched to any gene: 8. The CDR3 sequence is CASSGTGDTTSPLHF. The CDR3 DNA reads TGCGCCAGCAGCGGGACAGGGGACACTACGTCACCCCTCCACTTT.

The chain is built from TRBV5-4 and TRBJ2-7, with TRBD2 matching over 14 bases. The V gene end was trimmed by 3 bases and the J gene end by 3 bases; junction bases not matched to a gene: 2. This CDR3 contains 15 residues. Germline loops: CDR1 SGHNT, CDR2 YYREEE (reference sequence). In DNA, the CDR3 is TGTGCCAGCAGCTGGACTAGCGGGGGGAACTACGAGCAGTACTTC. Translating gives CASSWTSGGNYEQYF.

This clone is a singleton in its sample. The V and J genes are TRBV7-6 and TRBJ2-7, with TRBD2 identical over 14 bases. Trimming at V came to 1 base and at J to 3 bases, leaving 11 bases not matched to a gene. Germline V gene lookup returns CDR1 SGHVS and CDR2 FNYEAQ. The CDR3 has 19 amino acids. The chain's CDR3 is CASSLVARLAGGAVYEQYF. CDR3 nucleotides: TGTGCCAGCAGCTTAGTGGCGCGACTAGCGGGAGGGGCGGTCTACGAGCAGTACTTC.

This sequence joins TRBV6-5 and TRBJ1-2; D is unclear. The CDR3 is 14 amino acids. CDR1 and CDR2 (germline): MNHEY, SVGAGI. The germline V and J ends were trimmed by 0 bases and 4 bases, with 9 bases remaining between them. The CDR3 is CASSYSSLPYGYTF. The CDR3 DNA sequence: TGTGCCAGCAGTTACTCTTCCCTTCCCTATGGCTACACCTTC.

This chain connects TRBV11-2 to TRBJ1-4; D might be TRBD1 (5 bases). Germline V gene sequence: CDR1 SGHAT, CDR2 FQNNGV. Trimming removed 5 bases from V and 5 bases from J, with 18 bases in between. This CDR3 contains 16 residues. The CDR3 sequence: CASSTLRGTVNEKLFF. The CDR3 nucleotides are TGTGCCAGCAGCACTCTACGCGGGACGGTCAATGAAAAACTGTTTTTT.

The V gene is TRBV4-1, the J gene TRBJ2-1; tentatively, D is TRBD2 (5 bases). Germline V CDR1 and CDR2: MGHRA, YSYEKL. The CDR3 runs to 16 residues. V was trimmed by 5 bases and J by 4 bases, leaving 18 bases between them. As DNA, the CDR3 is TGCGCCAGCAGCATAAGTGGTCAGGACTTTTACAATGAGCAGTTCTTC. Translation gives CASSISGQDFYNEQFF.

In nucleotides, the CDR3 is TGTGCCAGTAGTATTCGGCGGACAGGGGGGGCAGATACGCAGTATTTT. Its translation is CASSIRRTGGADTQYF. V and J are TRBV19 and TRBJ2-3; 10 nucleotides match TRBD1. J was trimmed by 4 bases and V by 3 bases; bases with no gene match: 7. Germline values: CDR1 LNHDA, CDR2 SQIVND (reference sequence). CDR3 length: 16 amino acids.

This sequence joins TRBV6-5 and TRBJ1-1; TRBD1 matches 7 bases. In germline, CDR1 is MNHEY, CDR2 SVGAGI. The CDR3 consists of 14 residues. The junction had 5 bases not matched to a gene; V was cut back by 5 bases and J by 2 bases. This CDR3 is CASSPRDSNTEAFF. CDR3 DNA: TGTGCCAGCAGTCCGCGGGACAGTAACACTGAAGCTTTCTTT.

This rearrangement joins TRBV4-1 to TRBJ1-2; TRBD1 matches at 9 bases. Losses at the gene ends were 3 bases for V and 3 bases for J; bases not matched to a gene: 5. Germline V gene lookup returns CDR1 MGHRA and CDR2 YSYEKL. The CDR3 contains 15 residues. The CDR3 region is CASSHGDRVDYGYTF. The CDR3 DNA is TGCGCCAGCAGCCACGGGGACAGGGTTGACTATGGCTACACCTTC.

This clone has only one observation. CDR3 sequence reads: CASSQTGLNEKLFF. The CDR3 bases are TGTGCCAGCAGCCAGACAGGCCTCAATGAAAAACTGTTTTTT. The chain links TRBV11-1 to TRBJ1-4, with D possibly being TRBD1 (6 bases). Germline CDR1 SGHAT, CDR2 FQDESV (reference sequence). The CDR3 is made up of 14 amino acids. V gave up 5 bases and J gave up 5 bases, with 12 bases separating them.

This sequence joins TRBV19 and TRBJ1-4; D is unclear. This CDR3 is built from 13 residues. Germline V gene data show CDR1 as LNHDA and CDR2 as SQIVND (reference sequence). Trimming stripped 5 bases from V and 10 bases from J, with 14 bases between. As DNA, the CDR3 is TGTGCCAGTAGTTCCCGGATCTCAGGAAAACTGTTTTTT. The encoded protein is CASSSRISGKLFF.

Turning to this clone: The sample contains more than one DNA sequence encoding this CDR3. V usage is TRBV19 and J usage is TRBJ2-1; a weak D match, TRBD2 (5 bases). Per germline, CDR1 LNHDA and CDR2 SQIVND (reference sequence). Between the trimmed V and J ends, which lost 8 bases and 2 bases, there was a span of 10 bases. CDR3 length equals 13 residues. CDR3 protein: CASRTGTYNEQFF. DNA of the CDR3: TGTGCCAGTCGAACCGGGACCTACAATGAGCAGTTCTTC.

The rearrangement links TRBV6-5 to TRBJ2-7; 8 bases agree with TRBD1. The CDR3 is made up of 13 amino acids. From germline, CDR1 is MNHEY and CDR2 SVGAGI. Losses at the gene ends were 7 bases for V and 6 bases for J; bases not matched to a gene: 8. In DNA, the CDR3 is TGTGCCAGCAATTCCGGACAGGGAGGCGAGCAGTACTTC. Its translation is CASNSGQGGEQYF.

The V call is TRBV9, the J call TRBJ2-3, with D possibly TRBD2 on 5 matching bases. This CDR3 spans 13 amino acids. Trimming took 1 base from V and 4 from J, leaving 7 bases between them. Germline loops: CDR1 SGDLS, CDR2 YYNGEE. CDR3 region: CASSVRGSDTQYF. As DNA, the CDR3 is TGTGCCAGCAGCGTACGGGGTTCAGATACGCAGTATTTT.

The V and J genes are TRBV6-5 and TRBJ1-5, with TRBD1 as a possible D gene (6 bases). Trimming pared 6 bases from V and 3 bases from J, leaving 12 bases between. CDR3 length equals 14 residues. Per the germline V gene, CDR1 is MNHEY and CDR2 is SVGAGI. The DNA of the CDR3 is TGTGCCAGCAGCGGGACAAGGAACAATCAGCCCCAGCATTTT. Translating gives CASSGTRNNQPQHF.